This TCR beta chain originates from a study of early T cells in non-severe SARS-CoV-2 infection. Many counts were recorded for this clonotype. Attachment of unique molecular identifiers was made to individual cDNA molecules. TCRdb re-called the 5' RACE reads with MiXCR, one entry per CDR3 protein. The data contain about 80,000 distinct CDR3 sequences, approximately 11% of them singletons. The clonotype was recovered from an adult who was a healthcare worker with PCR-confirmed SARS-CoV-2 infection or an uninfected control (not recorded which). The sample was whole blood.

CDR3 protein: CASRDSTNYGYTF. The CDR3 bases are TGTGCCAGCAGGGACAGCACCAACTATGGCTACACCTTC. The chain joins TRBV12-3 or TRBV12-4 to TRBJ1-2; weak D call: TRBD1 (6 bases). The CDR3 spans 13 residues. The ends were cut back, 6 bases at V and 2 bases at J, with 10 bases in the middle.